These 20 T cell receptor beta chains were all obtained from the same sample, sequenced in a study of T cell responses to AZD1222 COVID-19 vaccine. The assay was immunoSEQ multiplex PCR, and TCRdb's table has in-frame clones only and misses some. The sample holds roughly 150,000 clones; 85% to 95% are singletons and the top ten take around 1.3%. The specimen comprised peripheral blood, sampled on day 0 of AZD1222 vaccination. The source of these receptors is an adult in good health.

V is TRBV7-9 and J is TRBJ1-1; the D gene is possibly TRBD1 (5 bases). V shed 5 bases and J shed 3 bases, with 10 bases lying between them. CDR3 size: 13 residues. CDR1 is SEHNR and CDR2 is FQNEAQ in the germline V gene (reference sequence). The chain's CDR3 is CASSQVGDTEAFF. The DNA for the CDR3 is TGTGCCAGCAGCCAGGTGGGGGACACTGAAGCTTTCTTT. The variable domain in full, completed from reference TRBV7-9 and TRBJ1-1, reads DTGVSQNPRHKITKRGQNVTFRCDPISEHNRLYWYRQTLGQGPEFLTYFQNEAQLEKSRLLSDRFSAERPKGSFSTLEIQRTEQGDSAMYLCASSQVGDTEAFFGQGTRLTVV.

V usage is TRBV5-1 and J usage is TRBJ2-6; TRBD1 aligns across 7 bases. CDR3 length equals 18 residues. V gave up 2 bases and J gave up 1 base; unmatched junction bases: 9. Looked up from germline, CDR1 is SGHRS and CDR2 is YFSETQ. CDR3 region: CASSFTPGQISGANVLTF. Written as DNA, the CDR3 is TGCGCCAGCAGCTTCACCCCGGGACAGATATCTGGGGCCAACGTCCTGACTTTC.

This sequence joins TRBV4-1 and TRBJ1-4; D is unclear. Germline CDR1 MGHRA, CDR2 YSYEKL. The CDR3 spans 16 residues. With 1 base removed from V and 0 bases from J, the gap between germline ends came to 9 bases. The chain's CDR3 is CASSQGDTTTNEKLFF. CDR3 nucleotides: TGCGCCAGCAGCCAAGGAGACACAACAACTAATGAAAAACTGTTTTTT.

V gene TRBV7-2 combines with J gene TRBJ1-5; 7 nucleotides match TRBD1. This CDR3 region has 15 residues. The germline V gene has CDR1 SGHTA and CDR2 FQGNSA. V dropped 6 bases and J dropped 7; count of bases not matched to a gene: 12. The CDR3 protein is CASRLGQRSGQPQHF. CDR3 bases: TGTGCCAGCAGATTGGGACAGAGGAGCGGACAGCCCCAGCATTTT.

The J gene is TRBJ2-7, the V gene TRBV27; the match to TRBD2 covers 10 bases. Germline trimming cut 8 bases from V and 4 bases from J; bases unmatched to any gene: 8. CDR1 is MNHEY and CDR2 is SMNVEV in the germline V gene (reference sequence). This CDR3 comprises 14 residues. The DNA for the CDR3 is TGTGCCAGCGGCGGGCTAGCGGGAGAGTACGAGCAGTACTTC. This gives the protein CASGGLAGEYEQYF.

The chain links TRBV6-1 to TRBJ2-7; TRBD1 aligns across 7 bases. The CDR3 is 15 residues long. Germline trimming cut 0 bases from V and 0 bases from J; bases unmatched to any gene: 2. The germline CDR1 and CDR2 sequences are MNHNS and SASEGT. The CDR3 nucleotides read TGTGCCAGCAGTGAAGCAGGGGGCGGCTCCTACGAGCAGTACTTC. Amino acid sequence: CASSEAGGGSYEQYF.

The chain carries TRBV29-1 and TRBJ1-3; 8 bases are shared with TRBD1. V was pared by 6 bases and J by 4 bases, with 5 bases of the junction left unmatched. This CDR3 region has 13 residues. Germline CDR1 is SQVTM and CDR2 is ANQGSEA. This CDR3 is CSVKQGGGNTIYF. Written as DNA, the CDR3 is TGCAGCGTCAAACAGGGGGGCGGAAACACCATATATTTT.

This rearrangement joins TRBV7-9 to TRBJ2-3; no clear D. Germline V lookup: CDR1 SEHNR, CDR2 FQNEAQ (reference sequence). The V end lost 5 bases, the J end lost 6 bases, and 18 bases lay between the germline ends. This CDR3 has 15 amino acids. Here the CDR3 reads CASSPKLPPRDTQYF. CDR3 nucleotides: TGTGCCAGCAGCCCGAAATTACCCCCTCGGGATACGCAGTATTTT.

CDR3 DNA: TGTGCCAGCTCACTCGGGTTGAACACTGAAGCTTTCTTT. As protein: CASSLGLNTEAFF. The chain recombines TRBV18 with TRBJ1-1; D is unresolved. Trimming stripped 4 bases from V and 0 bases from J, with 6 bases between. The CDR3 totals 13 residues. Germline V CDR1 and CDR2: KGHSH, LQKENI.

The rearrangement links TRBV5-8 to TRBJ1-3; possible D gene TRBD1, 6 bases. The CDR3 runs 17 residues. Between the trimmed V and J ends, which lost 1 base and 1 base, there was a span of 15 bases. CDR1 SGHTS and CDR2 YDEGEE come from the germline V gene. The CDR3 sequence is CASSLTLTGPSGNTIYF. The CDR3, as DNA: TGTGCCAGCAGCTTGACGTTGACAGGCCCTTCTGGAAACACCATATATTTT.

On this clone itself: The junction shows a germline mismatch at one end, possibly a read error. The genes are TRBV5-6 and TRBJ1-4; the match to TRBD1 covers 7 bases. Per germline, CDR1 SGHDT and CDR2 YYEEEE. The CDR3 is made up of 11 amino acids. This chain's CDR3 is CASSSTGNGVF. CDR3 DNA sequence: TGTGCCAGCAGCTCGACAGGGAATGGGGTTTTT.

The chain links TRBV7-9 to TRBJ2-5, with D perhaps matching TRBD2 (6 bases). The germline CDR1 and CDR2 sequences are SEHNR and FQNEAQ (reference sequence). The CDR3 spans 14 residues. V lost 3 bases to trimming and J lost 4 bases, with 12 bases between them. The CDR3 sequence is CASSFRGSGETQYF. The DNA for the CDR3 is TGTGCCAGCAGCTTCCGGGGTAGCGGAGAGACCCAGTACTTC. Variable domain in full (rest from reference TRBV7-9 and TRBJ2-5): DTGVSQNPRHKITKRGQNVTFRCDPISEHNRLYWYRQTLGQGPEFLTYFQNEAQLEKSRLLSDRFSAERPKGSFSTLEIQRTEQGDSAMYLCASSFRGSGETQYFGPGTRLLVL.

The chain is built from TRBV20-1 and TRBJ2-1; D remains ambiguous. Between the trimmed V and J ends, which lost 3 bases and 0 bases, there was a span of 9 bases. The CDR3 runs to 14 residues. Germline CDR1 and CDR2: DFQATT and SNEGSKA (reference sequence). The CDR3 reads CSASPGSSYNEQFF. Here the CDR3 DNA reads TGCAGTGCTAGTCCGGGTAGCTCCTACAATGAGCAGTTCTTC.

The chain carries TRBV7-8 and TRBJ1-2; D not resolved. This CDR3 comprises 13 residues. Germline V gene data show CDR1 as SGHVS and CDR2 as FQNEAQ. The V gene lost 5 bases and the J gene lost 6 bases, with 13 bases spanning the gap. As DNA, the CDR3 is TGTGCCAGCAGCGACCGACTGGGGAATGGCTACACCTTC. Its protein is CASSDRLGNGYTF.

This clone was seen only once. This sequence joins TRBV18 and TRBJ1-1; 8 bases align to TRBD1. The CDR3 consists of 15 residues. Unmatched junction bases numbered 5, after V lost 4 bases and J lost 1 base. Germline assignment: CDR1 KGHSH and CDR2 LQKENI. The CDR3 here is CASSLTDRGNTEAFF. The DNA of the CDR3 is TGTGCCAGCTCACTGACCGACAGGGGGAACACTGAAGCTTTCTTT.

The rearrangement uses TRBV19 and TRBJ2-7; D may be TRBD1 (6 bases). V was trimmed by 3 bases and J by 3 bases, leaving 15 bases between them. Germline V gene sequence: CDR1 LNHDA, CDR2 SQIVND (reference sequence). The CDR3 consists of 15 residues. The CDR3: CASSMSGQGFYEQYF. DNA of the CDR3: TGTGCCAGTAGTATGTCTGGCCAGGGGTTCTACGAGCAGTACTTC.

The V and J genes are TRBV4-3 and TRBJ1-1; no clear D gene. The V end lost 0 bases, the J end lost 0 bases, and 8 bases lay between the germline ends. This CDR3 contains 15 residues. The germline V gene has CDR1 LGHNA and CDR2 YSLEER. The CDR3 DNA sequence: TGCGCCAGCAGCCAAGAAATGCGAGTGAACACTGAAGCTTTCTTT. Translating it yields CASSQEMRVNTEAFF.

The chain links TRBV11-2 to TRBJ1-1; a possible D gene is TRBD1 (5 bases). There are 13 residues in the CDR3. The germline V gene encodes CDR1 SGHAT and CDR2 FQNNGV. The V end was cut by 9 bases, the J end by 5 bases, with 16 bases between. The CDR3 is CASGRGSQTEAFF. The CDR3 DNA sequence: TGTGCCAGTGGGAGGGGCAGTCAAACTGAAGCTTTCTTT.

The gene calls are TRBV7-9 and TRBJ2-7, with 8 bases lining up with TRBD1. The CDR3 covers 16 residues. Trimming at V came to 0 bases and at J to 1 base, leaving 5 bases not matched to a gene. CDR1 is SEHNR and CDR2 is FQNEAQ in the germline V gene (reference sequence). The DNA of the CDR3 is TGTGCCAGCAGCTTAGCGAGGACAGGGAGATCCTACGAGCAGTACTTC. It translates to CASSLARTGRSYEQYF.

This chain uses TRBV18 with TRBJ2-5; TRBD1 agrees at 7 bases. V shed 3 bases, J shed 4 bases, and the junction held 8 bases outside the gene matches. The CDR3 extends over 15 amino acids. The germline V gene encodes CDR1 KGHSH and CDR2 LQKENI. CDR3 in amino acids: CASSPAGTVGETQYF. The CDR3 nucleotides are TGTGCCAGCTCACCGGCCGGGACAGTAGGAGAGACCCAGTACTTC.